This T cell receptor beta chain was recovered during a study of cytomegalovirus exposure and HLA in healthy donors. Study-wide results and limits: Donors were assumed by presence/absence analyses to have roughly uniform sequencing depth.

Of note for this clone: The antigen is unknown.

Both 60 Vbeta primers and 13 Jbeta primers went into the PCR. Assay used: immunoSEQ multiplex PCR; TCRdb lists only in-frame clones, some missing. The sample yields about 150,000 clones, around 78% seen once. CDR3 length: 14 amino acids. Germline trimming cut 6 bases from V and 8 bases from J; bases unmatched to any gene: 10. Germline assignment: CDR1 SGHNT and CDR2 YYREEE (reference sequence). This clonotype was sampled from a woman in her fifties or sixties in good health and CMV-seropositive. The chain has TRBV5-4 and TRBJ1-2, with 10 bases matching TRBD1. The sample was PBMCs. CDR3 nucleotides: TGTGCCAGCACTTGGACAGGGGGTAATTCCGGCTACACCTTC. Translating it yields CASTWTGGNSGYTF.